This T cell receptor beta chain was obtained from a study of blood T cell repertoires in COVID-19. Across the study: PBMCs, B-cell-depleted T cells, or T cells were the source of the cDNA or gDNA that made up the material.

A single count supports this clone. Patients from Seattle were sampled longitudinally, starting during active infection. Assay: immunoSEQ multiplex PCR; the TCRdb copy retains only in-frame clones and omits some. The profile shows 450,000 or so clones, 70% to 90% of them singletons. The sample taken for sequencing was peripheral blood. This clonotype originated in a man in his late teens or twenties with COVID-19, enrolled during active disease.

CDR3 nucleotide sequence: TGTGCCAGCAGCTGGAGTTCTCCCGCGACAGCAAGTGAGACCCAGTACTTC. As protein: CASSWSSPATASETQYF. V and J are TRBV3-1 (or the pseudogene TRBV3-2) and TRBJ2-5, with a weak D call TRBD1 (5 bases). This CDR3 is 17 amino acids long. Germline V lookup: CDR1 LGHDT, CDR2 YNNKEL (reference sequence). Trimming pared 5 bases from V and 5 bases from J, leaving 24 bases between.